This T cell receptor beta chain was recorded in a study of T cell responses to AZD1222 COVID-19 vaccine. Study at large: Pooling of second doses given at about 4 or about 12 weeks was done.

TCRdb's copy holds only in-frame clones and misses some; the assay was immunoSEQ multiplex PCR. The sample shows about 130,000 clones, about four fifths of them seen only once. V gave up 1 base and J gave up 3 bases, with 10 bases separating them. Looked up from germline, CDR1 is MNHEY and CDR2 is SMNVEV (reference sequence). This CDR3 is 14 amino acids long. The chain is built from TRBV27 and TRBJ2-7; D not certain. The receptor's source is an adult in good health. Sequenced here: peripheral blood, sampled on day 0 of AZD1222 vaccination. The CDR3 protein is CASSLFIKRYEQYF. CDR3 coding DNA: TGTGCCAGCAGTTTATTCATTAAGCGCTACGAGCAGTACTTC.